These T cell receptor beta chains were read from a single sample in a study of T cell responses to AZD1222 COVID-19 vaccine. This table comes from immunoSEQ multiplex PCR, and its TCRdb copy is limited to in-frame clones, with some not included. The table lists around 150,000 clones, 94% of them singletons, with roughly 1.3% in the top ten. The starting material was peripheral blood, obtained on day 0 of AZD1222 vaccination. The source of these receptors is an adult in good health. The CDR3 runs from the conserved cysteine through the conserved F or W. A D gene is named only where the DNA matches it firmly. Size is omitted from some rows. Given values are once, few, many or a class for expanded clones.

V gene,D gene,clone size,J gene,CDR3 protein,CDR3 DNA
TRBV12-3/TRBV12-4,NA,NA,TRBJ2-2,CASRGTGELFF,TGTGCCAGCAGAGGGACCGGGGAGCTGTTTTTT
TRBV5-1,NA,NA,TRBJ1-3,CASSLSGVGNTIYF,TGCGCCAGCAGCTTATCAGGGGTTGGAAACACCATATATTTT
TRBV7-9,NA,NA,TRBJ1-1,CASSLVEQGPGDTEAFF,TGTGCCAGCAGCTTAGTAGAGCAGGGTCCTGGGGACACTGAAGCTTTCTTT
TRBV7-2,TRBD1,NA,TRBJ1-2,CASSLGQGANYGYTF,TGTGCCAGCAGCCTTGGACAGGGGGCGAACTATGGCTACACCTTC
TRBV24-1,TRBD2,NA,TRBJ2-3,CATSEGGNTQYF,TGTGCCACCAGTGAGGGGGGGAATACGCAGTATTTT
TRBV19,TRBD1,NA,TRBJ1-5,CASGTTGGNQPQHF,TGTGCCAGTGGGACCACAGGGGGCAATCAGCCCCAGCATTTT
TRBV11-2,NA,NA,TRBJ2-1,CASSPPPGSILSYNEQFF,TGTGCCAGCAGCCCTCCCCCAGGGTCGATCCTCTCCTACAATGAGCAGTTCTTC
TRBV28,TRBD1,NA,TRBJ1-5,CASSWDLQGIGSNQPQHF,TGTGCCAGCAGTTGGGACTTACAGGGGATTGGTAGCAATCAGCCCCAGCATTTT
TRBV27,NA,NA,TRBJ2-5,CARTRGTQYF,TGTGCCAGGACCCGGGGGACCCAGTACTTC
TRBV19,NA,NA,TRBJ1-1,CASSIGTAGNTEAFF,TGTGCCAGTAGTATAGGAACGGCTGGGAACACTGAAGCTTTCTTT
TRBV29-1,NA,NA,TRBJ1-2,CSVELASGGYGYTF,TGCAGCGTTGAGCTGGCCTCCGGAGGGTATGGCTACACCTTC
TRBV2,NA,NA,TRBJ1-4,CASRARGTNEKLFF,TGTGCCAGCAGGGCCAGGGGTACTAATGAAAAACTGTTTTTT
TRBV29-1,NA,NA,TRBJ2-2,CSAVRDTGELFF,TGCAGCGCCGTAAGGGACACCGGGGAGCTGTTTTTT
TRBV2,TRBD2,NA,TRBJ2-4,CASREGLHIQYF,TGTGCCAGCCGGGAGGGGTTGCACATTCAGTACTTC
TRBV9,TRBD2,NA,TRBJ2-6,CASSVGNSGGPFSGANVLTF,TGTGCCAGCAGCGTAGGCAATAGCGGGGGACCCTTCTCTGGGGCCAACGTCCTGACTTTC
TRBV6-2/TRBV6-3,TRBD2,NA,TRBJ2-4,CASSRSSSGRANIQYF,TGTGCCAGCAGTAGGTCGTCTAGCGGGAGGGCCAACATTCAGTACTTC
TRBV5-1,NA,NA,TRBJ2-5,CASSFTGQWETQYF,TGCGCCAGCAGCTTTACAGGGCAGTGGGAGACCCAGTACTTC
TRBV5-1,NA,once,TRBJ1-5,CASSLEGVSQTPQHF,TGCGCCAGCAGCTTGGAGGGGGTATCCCAAACGCCCCAGCATTTT
TRBV19,NA,NA,TRBJ1-5,CASSSLTEPLYSNQPQHF,TGTGCCAGTAGCTCACTAACAGAGCCACTCTATAGCAATCAGCCCCAGCATTTT
TRBV4-2,TRBD2,NA,TRBJ2-1,CASIPQLAGGYNEQFF,TGTGCCAGCATCCCCCAACTAGCGGGAGGGTACAATGAGCAGTTCTTC
TRBV6-5,NA,NA,TRBJ2-3,CASSSRPGDTQYF,TGTGCCAGCAGCAGTCGACCAGGGGATACGCAGTATTTT
TRBV5-1,TRBD1,NA,TRBJ1-1,CASSVGQGIAEAFF,TGCGCCAGCAGCGTCGGACAGGGTATAGCTGAAGCTTTCTTT
TRBV4-1,TRBD1,NA,TRBJ1-6,CASSQPGRDRGNSPLHF,TGCGCCAGCAGCCAACCGGGAAGGGACAGGGGTAATTCACCCCTCCACTTT
TRBV6-2/TRBV6-3,NA,NA,TRBJ2-3,CASSGAHTQYF,TGTGCCAGCAGCGGCGCCCATACGCAGTATTTT
TRBV6-1,NA,NA,TRBJ1-4,CASSGGGKEKLFF,TGTGCCAGCAGCGGGGGCGGGAAGGAAAAACTGTTTTTT
TRBV6-5,NA,NA,TRBJ1-2,CASSYTFSGGTAGRTF,TGTGCCAGCAGTTACACGTTTTCTGGGGGAACTGCAGGCCGCACCTTC
TRBV4-1,NA,NA,TRBJ1-1,CASSQELTLGAFF,TGCGCCAGCAGCCAAGAGTTGACACTTGGGGCTTTCTTT
TRBV5-1,NA,NA,TRBJ1-4,CASSLRSFNEKLFF,TGCGCCAGCAGCTTGAGGTCCTTCAATGAAAAACTGTTTTTT
TRBV6-4,NA,NA,TRBJ1-6,CASSDLLGSPLHF,TGTGCCAGCAGTGACCTGTTGGGCTCACCCCTCCACTTT
TRBV11-2,NA,NA,TRBJ1-1,CASSWGTGIGWF,NA
TRBV7-7,NA,NA,TRBJ2-5,CASSSDYQETQYF,TGTGCCAGCAGCTCGGACTACCAAGAGACCCAGTACTTC
TRBV10-1,NA,NA,TRBJ1-3,CASSTGTPGNTIYF,TGCGCCAGCAGTACCGGGACACCTGGAAACACCATATATTTT
TRBV15,NA,NA,TRBJ2-3,CATSRERVTDTQYF,TGTGCCACCAGCAGAGAGAGGGTGACGGATACGCAGTATTTT
TRBV9,TRBD1,NA,TRBJ1-4,CASSVGDRGRDEKLFF,TGTGCCAGCAGCGTAGGAGACAGGGGGCGCGATGAAAAACTGTTTTTT
TRBV10-3,NA,NA,TRBJ1-2,CAISSSTRGYTF,TGTGCCATCAGCTCATCGACGAGGGGCTACACCTTC
TRBV4-3,TRBD1,NA,TRBJ1-2,CASSQDLAGGGNGYTF,TGCGCCAGCAGCCAAGATCTCGCAGGGGGCGGCAATGGCTACACCTTC
TRBV19,NA,NA,TRBJ1-1,CASSIVLDTEAFF,TGTGCCAGTAGTATTGTCTTGGACACTGAAGCTTTCTTT
TRBV19,NA,NA,TRBJ1-1,CASTPARQPNMNTEAFF,TGTGCCAGTACCCCGGCGAGGCAGCCTAATATGAACACTGAAGCTTTCTTT
TRBV12-3/TRBV12-4,NA,NA,TRBJ1-5,CASSFNGNQPQHF,TGTGCCAGCAGTTTTAACGGCAATCAGCCCCAGCATTTT
TRBV3-1/TRBV3-2,NA,NA,TRBJ1-2,CASGSALWSYGYTF,TGTGCCAGTGGGTCGGCCCTTTGGAGCTATGGCTACACCTTC
TRBV12-3/TRBV12-4,NA,NA,TRBJ2-1,CASSLALPNEQFF,TGTGCCAGCAGTTTAGCTCTACCCAATGAGCAGTTCTTC
TRBV7-6,NA,NA,TRBJ1-5,CASSSQGSNQPQHF,TGTGCCAGCAGCTCACAGGGTAGCAATCAGCCCCAGCATTTT
TRBV9,NA,NA,TRBJ2-6,CASSVARPGAGANVLTF,TGTGCCAGCAGCGTAGCTAGGCCGGGGGCTGGGGCCAACGTCCTGACTTTC
TRBV5-5,NA,NA,TRBJ1-5,CASSLAVGGNQPQHF,TGTGCCAGCAGCTTGGCGGTTGGGGGCAATCAGCCCCAGCATTTT
TRBV4-3,NA,once,TRBJ2-2,CASSQDPDLTGELFF,TGCGCCAGCAGCCAAGACCCCGATTTAACCGGGGAGCTGTTTTTT
TRBV5-6,TRBD1,once,TRBJ1-1,CATHRGYLRHTEAFF,TGTGCCACACACAGGGGATACCTCCGCCACACTGAAGCTTTCTTT
TRBV3-1/TRBV3-2,NA,NA,TRBJ2-5,CASSQVLETQYF,TGTGCCAGCAGCCAAGTACTCGAGACCCAGTACTTC
TRBV4-1,TRBD2,NA,TRBJ2-4,CASSQDLSGGAWNIQYF,TGCGCCAGCAGCCAAGATCTAAGCGGGGGGGCCTGGAACATTCAGTACTTC
TRBV13,NA,NA,TRBJ1-1,CASSLGAGRKNTEAFF,TGTGCCAGCAGCTTAGGGGCAGGGAGGAAAAACACTGAAGCTTTCTTT
TRBV7-9,TRBD1,NA,TRBJ2-2,CASRGTGGFGELFF,TGTGCCAGCCGAGGGACAGGGGGCTTCGGGGAGCTGTTTTTT
TRBV20-1,NA,NA,TRBJ1-2,CRARVLDGYTF,TGCAGGGCCAGGGTCCTGGATGGCTACACCTTC
TRBV14,TRBD1,NA,TRBJ1-2,CASSPRDRVGYGYTF,TGTGCCAGCAGCCCACGAGACAGGGTTGGATATGGCTACACCTTC
TRBV3-1/TRBV3-2,TRBD2,NA,TRBJ2-3,CASSQTSARFTDTQYF,TGTGCCAGCAGCCAGACTAGCGCTCGCTTTACAGATACGCAGTATTTT
TRBV7-9,TRBD1,NA,TRBJ2-2,CASSIQGAGELFF,TGTGCCAGCAGCATCCAGGGGGCCGGGGAGCTGTTTTTT
TRBV7-9,TRBD1,NA,TRBJ1-2,CASSPILTGGGGYTF,TGTGCCAGCAGCCCCATTCTGACAGGGGGCGGTGGCTACACCTTC
TRBV19,NA,few,TRBJ1-5,CASSKTGTFSQPQHF,TGTGCCAGTAGTAAGACAGGTACTTTCTCTCAGCCCCAGCATTTT
TRBV27,NA,NA,TRBJ2-1,CASTLSGSTFGNNEQFF,TGTGCCAGCACCCTAAGTGGCTCTACCTTTGGGAACAATGAGCAGTTCTTC
TRBV29-1,TRBD1,NA,TRBJ1-4,CSVANPVQGEGEKLFF,TGCAGCGTGGCTAACCCAGTACAGGGGGAGGGGGAAAAACTGTTTTTT
TRBV3-1/TRBV3-2,NA,NA,TRBJ2-5,CASSQWQKLKETQYF,TGTGCCAGCAGCCAATGGCAGAAATTGAAAGAGACCCAGTACTTC